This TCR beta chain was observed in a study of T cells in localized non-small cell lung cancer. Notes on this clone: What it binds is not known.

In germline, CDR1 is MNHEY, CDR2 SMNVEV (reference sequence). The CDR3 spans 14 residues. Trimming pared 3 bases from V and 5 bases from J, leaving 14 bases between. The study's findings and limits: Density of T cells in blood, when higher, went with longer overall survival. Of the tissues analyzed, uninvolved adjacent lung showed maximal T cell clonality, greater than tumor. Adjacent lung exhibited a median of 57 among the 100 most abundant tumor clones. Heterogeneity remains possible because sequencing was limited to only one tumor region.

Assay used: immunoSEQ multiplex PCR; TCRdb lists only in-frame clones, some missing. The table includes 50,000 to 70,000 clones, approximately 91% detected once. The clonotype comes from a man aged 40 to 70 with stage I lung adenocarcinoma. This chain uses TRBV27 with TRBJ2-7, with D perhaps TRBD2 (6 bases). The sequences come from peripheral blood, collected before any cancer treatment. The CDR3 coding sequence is TGTGCCAGCAGTTTCCTGCAGGGAGGTAACGAGCAGTACTTC. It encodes CASSFLQGGNEQYF.